This record covers a single TCR beta chain. The sample originates from a study of PD-L1 blockade in urothelial cancer. In the study overall: Atezolizumab (1,200 mg intravenously every 3 weeks) began in the mid-2010s for patients. Counts from blood samples showed a median of 141,255 T cells. Samples came from 3 weeks, at the second dose, and 6 weeks into treatment.

Synthetic templates analogous to TCR were spiked into all PCRs individually. This table comes from immunoSEQ multiplex PCR, and its TCRdb copy is limited to in-frame clones, with some not included. This sample has 66,000 or so clones; around nine tenths occur once, and the top ten carry about 11%. This sample's time point: peripheral blood 6 weeks after treatment start. The ends lost 5 bases at V and 6 bases at J; junction bases unmatched: 7. This CDR3 is 15 amino acids long. Germline V gene sequence: CDR1 SGHTA, CDR2 FQGTGA. The TCR sequence derives from a man aged 55 to 70 with urothelial cancer. The chain has TRBV7-3 and TRBJ1-5; TRBD1 agrees at 10 bases. The starting material was PBMCs, obtained around atezolizumab (anti-PD-L1) treatment. The CDR3 loop reads CASSETGGLGQPQHF. The DNA for the CDR3 is TGTGCCAGCAGCGAGACAGGGGGCTTGGGTCAGCCCCAGCATTTT.